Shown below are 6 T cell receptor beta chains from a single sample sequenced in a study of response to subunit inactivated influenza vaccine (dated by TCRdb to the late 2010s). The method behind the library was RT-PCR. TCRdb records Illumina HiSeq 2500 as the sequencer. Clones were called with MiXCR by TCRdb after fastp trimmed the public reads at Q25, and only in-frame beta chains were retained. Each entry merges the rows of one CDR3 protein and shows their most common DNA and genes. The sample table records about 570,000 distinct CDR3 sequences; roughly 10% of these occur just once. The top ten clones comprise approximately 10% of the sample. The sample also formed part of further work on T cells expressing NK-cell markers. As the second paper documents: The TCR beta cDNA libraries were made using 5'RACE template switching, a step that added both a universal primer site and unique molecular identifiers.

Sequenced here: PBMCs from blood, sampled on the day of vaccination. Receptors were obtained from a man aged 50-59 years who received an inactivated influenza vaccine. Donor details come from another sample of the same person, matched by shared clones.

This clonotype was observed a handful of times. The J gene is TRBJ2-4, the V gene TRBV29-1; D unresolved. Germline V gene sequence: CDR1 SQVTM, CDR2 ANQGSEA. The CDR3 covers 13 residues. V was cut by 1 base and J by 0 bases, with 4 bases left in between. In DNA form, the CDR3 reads TGCAGCGTTGAAGGGATAGCCAAAAACATTCAGTACTTC. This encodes CSVEGIAKNIQYF.

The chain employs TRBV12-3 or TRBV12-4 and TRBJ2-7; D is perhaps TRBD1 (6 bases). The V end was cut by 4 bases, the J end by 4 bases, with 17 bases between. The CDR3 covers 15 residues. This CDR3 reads CASSSKQGAKYEQYF. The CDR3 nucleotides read TGTGCCAGCAGTTCTAAACAGGGTGCCAAGTACGAGCAGTACTTC.

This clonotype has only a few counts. DNA for the CDR3: TGTGCCAGCAGGACCACTAGCGGGATCCGCTACGAGCAGTACTTC. Its translation: CASRTTSGIRYEQYF. V gene TRBV7-2 combines with J gene TRBJ2-7; the match to TRBD2 covers 10 bases. Germline assignment: CDR1 SGHTA and CDR2 FQGNSA. V trimming: 6 bases; J trimming: 3 bases; junction bases outside the gene matches: 8. The CDR3 runs 15 residues. The whole variable domain, filled in from reference TRBV7-2 and TRBJ2-7, reads GAGVSQSPSNKVTEKGKDVELRCDPISGHTALYWYRQSLGQGLEFLIYFQGNSAPDKSGLPSDRFSAERTGGSVSTLTIQRTQQEDSAVYLCASRTTSGIRYEQYFGPGTRLTVT.

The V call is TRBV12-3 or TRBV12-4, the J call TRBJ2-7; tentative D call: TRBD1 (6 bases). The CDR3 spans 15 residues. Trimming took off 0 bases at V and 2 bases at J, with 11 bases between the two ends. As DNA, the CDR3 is TGTGCCAGCAGTTTAGCGGGCCCAGGGGCCTACGAGCAGTACTTC. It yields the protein CASSLAGPGAYEQYF.

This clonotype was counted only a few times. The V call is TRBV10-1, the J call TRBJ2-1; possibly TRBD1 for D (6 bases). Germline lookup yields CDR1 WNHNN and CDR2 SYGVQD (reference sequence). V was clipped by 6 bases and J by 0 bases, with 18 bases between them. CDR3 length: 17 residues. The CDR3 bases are TGCGCCAGCAGGTCCATGGGGACAATGAGCTCCTACAATGAGCAGTTCTTC. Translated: CASRSMGTMSSYNEQFF.

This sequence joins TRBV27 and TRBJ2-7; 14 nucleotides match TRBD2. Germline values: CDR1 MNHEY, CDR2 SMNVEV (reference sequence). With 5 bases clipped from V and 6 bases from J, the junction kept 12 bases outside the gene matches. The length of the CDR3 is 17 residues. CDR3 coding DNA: TGTGCCAGCAGTCCTCAGGTCGCCGGACTAGCGGGGGGCGAGCAGTACTTC. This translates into CASSPQVAGLAGGEQYF.